Shown below are 19 T cell receptor beta chains from a single sample sequenced in a study of blood T cell repertoires in COVID-19. Generated by immunoSEQ multiplex PCR, the TCRdb table keeps only in-frame clones and is missing some. This table has under 250,000 clones, around 86% appearing once. Sequencing was carried out using peripheral blood. The receptors shown here come from a woman aged 65 to 85 with COVID-19, enrolled during active disease.

The V call is TRBV19, the J call TRBJ2-3, with 12 bases lining up with TRBD2. From germline, CDR1 is LNHDA and CDR2 SQIVND (reference sequence). With 4 bases clipped from V and 2 bases from J, the junction kept 16 bases outside the gene matches. This CDR3 comprises 20 residues. In DNA, the CDR3 is TGTGCCAGTAGTACCCTAGCGGGAGGGCCGGTACATACACACACAGATACGCAGTATTTT. As protein: CASSTLAGGPVHTHTDTQYF.

This chain joins TRBV5-1 and TRBJ2-1, with 11 bases that match TRBD2. Germline V gene sequence: CDR1 SGHRS, CDR2 YFSETQ. The V and J ends lost 3 bases and 5 bases, in that order; junction bases with no gene match: 4. The CDR3 sequence is 15 residues long. The CDR3 nucleotides read TGCGCCAGCAGCTCAGGGACTAGCGGAAACAATGAGCAGTTCTTC. Protein sequence: CASSSGTSGNNEQFF.

V and J are TRBV18 and TRBJ2-7, with 12 bases aligning to TRBD1. The CDR3 is 15 residues long. Per germline, CDR1 KGHSH and CDR2 LQKENI. Trimming cost V 3 bases and J 2 bases; bases outside gene matches: 2. The CDR3 DNA sequence: TGTGCCAGCTCACCCGGGACAGGGGGCGCCTACGAGCAGTACTTC. Residues: CASSPGTGGAYEQYF.

The chain joins TRBV5-1 to TRBJ1-4, with D tentatively TRBD1 (6 bases). V lost 1 base to trimming and J lost 1 base, with 11 bases between them. This CDR3 has 16 residues. CDR1 is SGHRS, CDR2 YFSETQ, per germline. The CDR3 protein is CASSLSQQGTNEKLFF. For the CDR3, the DNA is TGCGCCAGCAGCTTGTCCCAACAGGGAACTAATGAAAAACTGTTTTTT.

The rearrangement links TRBV29-1 to TRBJ2-6, with 7 bases lining up with TRBD2. V shed 5 bases, J shed 0 bases, and the junction held 4 bases outside the gene matches. This CDR3 contains 15 residues. Germline V lookup: CDR1 SQVTM, CDR2 ANQGSEA. The CDR3 DNA sequence: TGCAGCGTTTTGGGGGGGGACTCTGGGGCCAACGTCCTGACTTTC. As protein: CSVLGGDSGANVLTF.

The rearrangement joins TRBV19 to TRBJ1-5; 7 bases match TRBD1. This CDR3 contains 16 residues. In germline, CDR1 is LNHDA, CDR2 SQIVND (reference sequence). The trim removed 3 bases at V and 1 base at J, leaving 6 bases unmatched. In nucleotides, the CDR3 is TGTGCCAGTAGTATTCAGACGGGACAGAGCAATCAGCCCCAGCATTTT. It translates to CASSIQTGQSNQPQHF.

Of note for this clone: This sample includes further DNA sequences coding for the same CDR3. The rearrangement uses TRBV6-2 or TRBV6-3 and TRBJ2-7; 14 bases line up with TRBD2. This CDR3 is 15 amino acids long. Germline trimming cut 5 bases from V and 5 bases from J; bases unmatched to any gene: 5. Per the germline V gene, CDR1 is MNHEY and CDR2 is SVGEGT. The CDR3 DNA follows: TGTGCCAGCAGTCTGGGACTAGCGGGAGACCACGAGCAGTACTTC. It translates to CASSLGLAGDHEQYF.

The chain is built from TRBV10-1 and TRBJ2-1, with TRBD2 as a possible D gene (5 bases). V dropped 3 bases and J dropped 7 bases, with 13 bases sitting between them. The CDR3 has 14 residues. CDR1 is WNHNN, CDR2 SYGVQD, per germline (reference sequence). The DNA of the CDR3 is TGCGCCAGCAGTGATAGCCTAGCTGTGAATGAGCAGTTCTTC. Its protein is CASSDSLAVNEQFF.

The chain joins TRBV18 to TRBJ2-3, with 9 nucleotides matching TRBD1. The CDR3 has 16 residues. V was pared by 0 bases and J by 4 bases, with 5 bases of the junction left unmatched. Germline values: CDR1 KGHSH, CDR2 LQKENI. CDR3 coding DNA: TGTGCCAGCTCACCACCGGGACAGGGTCACGCAGATACGCAGTATTTT. This sequence encodes CASSPPGQGHADTQYF.

This chain links TRBV15 with TRBJ2-5; TRBD1 is a possible D gene (5 bases). Trimming took off 8 bases at V and 5 bases at J, with 15 bases between the two ends. CDR1 and CDR2 from the germline V gene are LNHNV and YYDKDF (reference sequence). The CDR3 length is 13 residues. The CDR3 loop reads CATAQGRSETQYF. CDR3 sequence (DNA): TGTGCCACCGCGCAGGGAAGGAGTGAGACCCAGTACTTC.

This clone was detected only once. The rearrangement joins TRBV12-3 or TRBV12-4 to TRBJ1-2; 7 bases map to TRBD1. Germline trimming cut 4 bases from V and 9 bases from J; bases unmatched to any gene: 8. The CDR3 has 13 amino acids. The CDR3 DNA is TGTGCCAGCAGTTGGGATGAGGACAGGAGCTACACCTTC. This encodes CASSWDEDRSYTF.

With respect to this clone: Other DNA sequences of this sample code for an identical CDR3. V gene TRBV6-6 combines with J gene TRBJ2-1; D may be TRBD2 (6 bases). Germline V lookup: CDR1 MNHNY, CDR2 SVGAGI (reference sequence). This CDR3 has 14 residues. Trimming removed 6 bases at V and 1 base at J, with 10 bases between. CDR3 amino acids: CASRAGRSYNEQFF. CDR3 sequence (DNA): TGTGCCAGCAGGGCAGGGAGGTCCTACAATGAGCAGTTCTTC.

The chain employs TRBV28 and TRBJ2-3; tentative D call: TRBD1 (5 bases). Germline V CDR1 and CDR2: MDHEN, SYDVKM. The CDR3 loop spans 17 amino acids. V was shortened by 5 bases and J by 6 bases, with 24 bases between the two germline ends. CDR3 in DNA: TGTGCCAGCAGTCAGGGTGGTAGCCAGGGTCGTGTTGATACGCAGTATTTT. Its translation: CASSQGGSQGRVDTQYF.

The J gene is TRBJ2-7, the V gene TRBV6-6; 7 bases map to TRBD1. This CDR3 spans 12 amino acids. Germline V gene data show CDR1 as MNHNY and CDR2 as SVGAGI (reference sequence). CDR3 in DNA: TGTACTATACGAGGACAGGACTACGAGCAGTACTTC. This gives the protein CTIRGQDYEQYF.

The chain links TRBV11-3 to TRBJ2-1; D may be TRBD2 (5 bases). The CDR3 sequence is 14 residues long. V was clipped by 1 base and J by 6 bases, with 10 bases between them. The germline V gene has CDR1 SGHNT and CDR2 YENEEA. Written as DNA, the CDR3 is TGTGCCAGCAGCTTAGTGGGTAGCGTCAATGAGCAGTTCTTC. Its protein is CASSLVGSVNEQFF. The full variable domain, with the rest looked up from reference TRBV11-3 and TRBJ2-1, is EAGVVQSPRYKIIEKKQPVAFWCNPISGHNTLYWYLQNLGQGPELLIRYENEEAVDDSQLPKDRFSAERLKGVDSTLKIQPAELGDSAVYLCASSLVGSVNEQFFGPGTRLTVL.

The chain carries TRBV27 and TRBJ2-1, with D unresolved. Germline lookup yields CDR1 MNHEY and CDR2 SMNVEV (reference sequence). The V end was cut by 6 bases, the J end by 0 bases, with 15 bases between. There are 16 residues in the CDR3. CDR3 sequence: CASSSTYISSYNEQFF. Written as DNA, the CDR3 is TGTGCCAGCAGCTCGACTTACATCAGCTCCTACAATGAGCAGTTCTTC.

The rearrangement links TRBV27 to TRBJ2-7, with 13 bases matching TRBD2. The CDR3 sequence is 17 residues long. Looked up from germline, CDR1 is MNHEY and CDR2 is SMNVEV (reference sequence). J lost 2 bases, V lost 4 bases, and 8 bases had no gene match. DNA of the CDR3: TGTGCCAGCAGTTCTCCGGGGACTAGCGGGATACCCTACGAGCAGTACTTC. Its translation: CASSSPGTSGIPYEQYF.

The V and J genes are TRBV7-7 and TRBJ1-4, with D possibly TRBD1 on 5 matching bases. Trimming removed 3 bases at V and 7 bases at J, with 24 bases between. CDR1 and CDR2 (germline): SSHAT, FNYEAQ (reference sequence). CDR3 size: 18 residues. The CDR3 is CASSFPLGQPARTEKLFF. The CDR3 DNA reads as TGTGCCAGCAGCTTCCCTTTAGGACAACCAGCCAGGACTGAAAAACTGTTTTTT.

A note on this clone: Other DNA sequences in this sample translate to the same CDR3. V usage is TRBV4-3 and J usage is TRBJ1-6; tentative D call: TRBD1 (6 bases). V was trimmed by 0 bases and J by 9 bases, leaving 12 bases between them. The CDR3 spans 15 residues. Germline V gives CDR1 LGHNA, CDR2 YSLEER. CDR3 sequence reads: CASSQDLGAPSPLHF. As DNA, the CDR3 is TGCGCCAGCAGCCAAGATCTGGGGGCGCCTTCACCCCTCCACTTT.